The rows below give T cell receptor beta chains drawn from one sample of a study of regulatory T cells in long-lasting Graves disease. TCRdb re-called the multiplex PCR reads through MiXCR, storing one row per CDR3 protein. In the table there are approximately 400,000 distinct CDR3 sequences, 20% to 25% of which are singletons. This material consisted of peripheral blood mononuclear cells (PBMCs), taken when the disease was refractory, from a patient treated with antithyroid drugs. These receptors were obtained from a female donor with Graves disease. Each CDR3 is given with its conserved first and last residue. A D gene is named only where the DNA matches it firmly. Size values are once, few and many counts, or a class for expanded clones, and some rows have none.

v_call,clone_size,d_call,cdr3_length,j_call,cdr3_aa,cdr3_nt
TRBV12-3/TRBV12-4,many,TRBD1,12,TRBJ1-2,CASRGQNYGYTF,TGTGCCAGCAGGGGACAGAACTATGGCTACACCTTC
TRBV30,few,NA,13,TRBJ1-2,CAWGLGNIYGYTF,TGTGCCTGGGGGCTAGGGAACATCTATGGCTACACCTTC
TRBV28,many,TRBD2,18,TRBJ2-7,CASSLPAHTSGSSYEQYF,TGTGCCAGCAGTTTACCGGCACATACTAGCGGGAGCTCCTACGAGCAGTACTTC
TRBV4-3,NA,NA,15,TRBJ2-7,CASSQEVGPSYEQYF,TGCGCCAGCAGCCAAGAGGTAGGCCCCTCCTACGAGCAGTACTTC
TRBV11-3,many,NA,16,TRBJ2-5,CASSLGDTGIGETQYF,TGTGCCAGCAGCTTAGGGGATACAGGGATCGGAGAGACCCAGTACTTC
TRBV7-9,few,NA,15,TRBJ1-1,CASSLALAPGTEAFF,TGTGCCAGCAGCTTAGCTTTGGCCCCGGGGACTGAAGCTTTCTTT
TRBV6-5,NA,NA,16,TRBJ1-2,CASRSSRGGGNYGYTF,TGTGCCAGCAGATCCTCGAGGGGCGGTGGGAACTATGGCTACACCTTC
TRBV12-3/TRBV12-4,few,NA,17,TRBJ2-3,CASSARGGYPSTDTQYF,TGTGCCAGCAGTGCCCGAGGGGGATATCCTAGCACAGATACGCAGTATTTT
TRBV6-5,NA,NA,14,TRBJ2-5,CASSYGRGHETQYF,TGTGCCAGCAGTTACGGCAGGGGCCATGAGACTCAGTACTTC
TRBV10-1,many,TRBD2,15,TRBJ2-5,CASSESRAGVETQYF,TGCGCCAGCAGTGAGTCTCGGGCGGGAGTGGAGACCCAGTACTTC
TRBV6-1,NA,NA,13,TRBJ2-6,CASMGAGANVLTF,TGTGCCAGCATGGGGGCAGGGGCCAACGTCCTGACTTTC
TRBV27,NA,NA,13,TRBJ2-7,CASSLLGTYEQYF,TGTGCCAGCAGTTTATTGGGGACCTACGAGCAGTACTTC
TRBV19,few,TRBD1,19,TRBJ1-5,CASSIPSGTGGYDNQPQHF,TGTGCCAGTAGTATCCCCTCCGGGACAGGGGGCTATGACAATCAGCCCCAGCATTTT
TRBV7-6,few,NA,19,TRBJ1-4,CASSLSADRYASSNEKLFF,TGTGCCAGCAGCTTAAGCGCGGATCGCTACGCGAGCTCTAATGAAAAACTGTTTTTT
TRBV9,few,NA,15,TRBJ2-1,CASSGIGGAYNEQFF,TGTGCCAGCAGCGGGATCGGGGGCGCCTACAATGAGCAGTTCTTC
TRBV12-5,many,NA,12,TRBJ2-7,CASGFDSYEQYF,TGTGCTAGTGGTTTCGACAGCTACGAGCAGTACTTC
TRBV7-2,many,TRBD1,15,TRBJ1-1,CASSPRQGRDTEAFF,TGTGCCAGCAGCCCCCGACAGGGGAGGGACACTGAAGCTTTCTTT
TRBV24-1,few,TRBD1,18,TRBJ2-2,CATSDFGSLTGGIGELFF,TGTGCCACCAGTGATTTTGGTTCGTTGACAGGGGGCATCGGGGAGCTGTTTTTT
TRBV5-1,NA,TRBD1,14,TRBJ1-2,CASSETGANYGYTF,TGCGCCAGCAGCGAGACAGGGGCGAACTATGGCTACACCTTC
TRBV18,many,NA,14,TRBJ1-5,CASSPTTWIQPQHF,TGTGCCAGCTCACCAACTACCTGGATCCAGCCCCAGCATTTT
TRBV20-1,many,TRBD1,15,TRBJ1-5,CSASTPGGGNQPQHF,TGCAGTGCTAGTACCCCAGGGGGAGGGAATCAGCCCCAGCATTTT
TRBV12-3/TRBV12-4,NA,NA,16,TRBJ2-2,CASRPSYRRYTGELFF,TGTGCCAGCAGGCCGTCGTACAGGAGATACACCGGGGAGCTGTTTTTT
TRBV19,NA,NA,14,TRBJ1-1,CASSIPVMNTEAFF,TGTGCCAGTAGTATTCCAGTCATGAACACTGAAGCTTTCTTT
TRBV12-3/TRBV12-4,NA,NA,13,TRBJ1-5,CASSWKRGQPQHF,TGTGCCAGCAGTTGGAAGAGGGGTCAGCCCCAGCATTTT
TRBV9,many,NA,13,TRBJ2-5,CASSVGRQETQYF,TGTGCCAGCAGCGTAGGGCGGCAAGAGACCCAGTACTTC
TRBV6-1,NA,NA,14,TRBJ2-7,CASSPDGGSYEQYF,TGTGCCAGCAGTCCCGACGGGGGCTCCTACGAGCAGTACTTC
TRBV6-1,NA,NA,15,TRBJ2-4,CASSLNLSPWSIQYF,TGTGCCAGCAGCCTTAATCTGTCCCCCTGGAGCATTCAGTACTTC
TRBV19,NA,NA,14,TRBJ2-7,CASSIRGPTYEQYF,TGTGCCAGTAGTATCCGGGGCCCTACCTACGAGCAGTACTTC
TRBV3-1,NA,NA,14,TRBJ2-2,CASNQQINTGELFF,TGTGCCAGCAACCAACAGATCAACACCGGGGAGCTGTTTTTT
TRBV20-1,many,NA,15,TRBJ1-2,CSASSQGLGVLGYTF,TGCAGTGCCAGCTCCCAGGGGCTCGGTGTTCTTGGCTACACCTTC
TRBV29-1,few,TRBD1,14,TRBJ2-7,CSVVPGQGLYEQYF,TGCAGCGTTGTCCCGGGACAGGGTCTCTACGAGCAGTACTTC
TRBV20-1,NA,TRBD1,15,TRBJ1-6,CSARVGQGFNSPLHF,TGCAGTGCTAGGGTGGGACAGGGGTTTAATTCACCCCTCCACTTT
TRBV20-1,many,NA,13,TRBJ2-7,CSASHRETYEQYF,TGCAGTGCTAGTCACAGGGAGACCTACGAGCAGTACTTC
TRBV4-1,NA,NA,15,TRBJ2-5,CASSQDDGQGETQYF,TGCGCCAGCAGCCAAGATGACGGGCAGGGGGAGACCCAGTACTTC
TRBV30,many,NA,12,TRBJ2-2,CAWNRATGELFF,TGTGCCTGGAACAGGGCCACCGGGGAGCTGTTTTTT
TRBV28,many,TRBD1,15,TRBJ1-4,CASSGWTGRNEKLFF,TGTGCCAGCAGTGGGTGGACAGGACGTAATGAAAAACTGTTTTTT
TRBV10-3,few,NA,13,TRBJ1-6,CAIKAGDNSPLHF,TGTGCCATCAAAGCAGGGGACAATTCACCCCTCCACTTT
TRBV18,NA,NA,17,TRBJ1-1,CASSPPAGHDLNTEAFF,TGTGCCAGCTCACCACCTGCGGGTCACGACTTGAACACTGAAGCTTTCTTT
TRBV27,many,NA,13,TRBJ2-2,CASSTHYTGELFF,TGTGCCAGCAGTACCCACTACACCGGGGAGCTGTTTTTT
TRBV15,few,NA,17,TRBJ2-2,CATSRGFGQGHTGELFF,TGTGCCACCAGCAGAGGATTCGGCCAGGGTCACACCGGGGAGCTGTTTTTT
TRBV6-2/TRBV6-3,once,TRBD2,14,TRBJ2-7,CASTTSGSFNEQYF,TGTGCCAGCACCACTAGCGGGAGTTTCAACGAGCAGTACTTC
TRBV20-1,once,NA,13,TRBJ2-5,CSARDIRGETQYF,TGCAGTGCTAGAGATATCAGGGGTGAGACCCAGTACTTC
TRBV5-8,NA,NA,15,TRBJ2-7,CASRDAGTPTYEQYF,TGTGCCAGCAGGGATGCCGGGACACCAACCTACGAGCAGTACTTC
TRBV2,few,NA,15,TRBJ2-7,CASSDGVTAVYEQYF,TGTGCCAGCAGTGACGGTGTAACAGCAGTCTACGAGCAGTACTTC
TRBV18,NA,NA,13,TRBJ2-5,CASSPQNSETQYF,TGTGCCAGCTCACCACAGAACAGCGAGACCCAGTACTTC
TRBV11-2,many,NA,14,TRBJ2-5,CASSSGLLGETQYF,TGTGCCAGCAGCTCAGGACTCCTAGGAGAGACCCAGTACTTC
TRBV2,NA,TRBD2,15,TRBJ2-3,CASTAGGGSTDTQYF,TGTGCCAGCACCGCCGGGGGGGGGAGCACAGATACGCAGTATTTT
TRBV9,NA,NA,13,TRBJ2-6,CASLRSGANVLTF,TGCGCCAGCCTCCGGTCTGGGGCCAACGTCCTGACTTTC
TRBV11-2,NA,TRBD2,13,TRBJ2-5,CATQPAGIETQYF,TGTGCTACCCAACCAGCGGGAATAGAGACCCAGTACTTC
TRBV7-2,many,NA,15,TRBJ2-7,CASSYRGRALDEQYF,TGTGCCAGCAGTTATAGGGGGAGGGCCCTGGACGAGCAGTACTTC
TRBV4-3,NA,NA,15,TRBJ2-7,CASSQGRSASYEQYF,TGCGCCAGCAGCCAAGGACGGTCGGCCTCCTACGAGCAGTACTTC
TRBV2,few,TRBD1,15,TRBJ2-3,CASSPRAQGADTQYF,TGTGCCAGCAGTCCTCGTGCCCAGGGGGCAGATACGCAGTATTTT
TRBV6-9,NA,TRBD1,17,TRBJ2-7,CASSYGQGASRGNEQYF,TGTGCCAGCAGTTACGGACAGGGGGCGAGTAGGGGAAACGAGCAGTACTTC
TRBV6-1,NA,NA,13,TRBJ2-5,CASSHTSPETQYF,TGTGCCAGCAGTCACACTAGTCCGGAGACCCAGTACTTC
TRBV7-2,NA,TRBD2,15,TRBJ2-5,CASSFWTRAKETQYF,TGTGCCAGCAGCTTTTGGACTAGAGCTAAAGAGACCCAGTACTTC
TRBV4-3,NA,NA,16,TRBJ2-1,CASSQGRSGAYNEQFF,TGCGCCAGCAGCCAAGGTAGATCGGGAGCCTACAATGAGCAGTTCTTC
TRBV20-1,few,NA,15,TRBJ1-5,CSARDRWTGHQPQHF,TGCAGTGCTAGAGATAGATGGACGGGACATCAGCCCCAGCATTTT
TRBV5-6,few,NA,13,TRBJ2-7,CASSLVQAREQYF,TGTGCCAGCAGCTTGGTACAGGCACGAGAGCAGTACTTC
TRBV5-1,NA,NA,15,TRBJ2-7,CASSLAPSINYEQYF,TGCGCCAGCAGCTTGGCTCCTAGCATAAACTACGAGCAGTACTTC